The sequence of this T cell receptor (beta chain) was determined in a study of T cells in tuberculosis. General study findings and limits: Shorter CDR3-alpha in active tuberculosis partly drove smaller distances. Active tuberculosis cases were adults; controls were adolescents.

TCRdb keeps only in-frame clones here, not all; method: immunoSEQ multiplex PCR. The sample holds under 35,000 clones, about 91% seen once. As concerns this clone: Its antigen remains unknown.

Noted time point: new active TB diagnosis, blood taken before or within 7 days of starting treatment. Trimming cost V 7 bases and J 10 bases, with 22 bases left between them. The CDR3 has 14 residues. Looked up from germline, CDR1 is MRHNA and CDR2 is SNTAGT. This sequence originates from an adult with tuberculosis. Some clones in this sample may be carry-over from other donors' samples. Material: PBMCs, obtained at tuberculosis diagnosis. The V call is TRBV6-4, the J call TRBJ1-2; D might be TRBD1 (6 bases). The CDR3 coding sequence is TGTGCCAGCACTCCTTCAATCGGGACACCCTTCTACACCTTC. Residues: CASTPSIGTPFYTF.